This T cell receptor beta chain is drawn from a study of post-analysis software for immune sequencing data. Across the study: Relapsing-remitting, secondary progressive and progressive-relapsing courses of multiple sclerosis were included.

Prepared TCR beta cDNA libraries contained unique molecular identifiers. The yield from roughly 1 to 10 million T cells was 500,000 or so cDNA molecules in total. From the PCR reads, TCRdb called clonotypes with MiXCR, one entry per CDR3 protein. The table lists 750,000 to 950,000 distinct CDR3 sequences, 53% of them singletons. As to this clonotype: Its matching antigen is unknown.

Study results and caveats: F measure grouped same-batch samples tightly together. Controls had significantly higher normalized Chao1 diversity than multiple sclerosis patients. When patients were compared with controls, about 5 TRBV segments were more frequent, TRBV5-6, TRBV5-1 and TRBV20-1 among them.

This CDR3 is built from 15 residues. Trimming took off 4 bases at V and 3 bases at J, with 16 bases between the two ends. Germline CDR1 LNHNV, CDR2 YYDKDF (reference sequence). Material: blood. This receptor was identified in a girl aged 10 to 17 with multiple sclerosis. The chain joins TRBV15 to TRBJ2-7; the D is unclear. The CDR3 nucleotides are TGTGCCACCAGCACTACGACGGAGCCAGTCTACGAGCAGTACTTC. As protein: CATSTTTEPVYEQYF.